Below are 11 T cell receptor beta chains sequenced from a single sample in a study of blood T cell repertoires in COVID-19. Sequencing used immunoSEQ multiplex PCR; TCRdb keeps in-frame clones, though not all of them. Of some 250,000 clones detected, 81% appear once; the ten largest clones hold approximately 7.9%. The sequencing input was peripheral blood. These receptors were collected from a woman of 80 years or more with acute or convalescent COVID-19.

The chain has TRBV10-2 and TRBJ2-1; tentatively, D is TRBD1 (6 bases). CDR3 length: 17 amino acids. The germline V gene has CDR1 WSHSY and CDR2 SAAADI. V was pared by 7 bases and J by 0 bases, with 19 bases between. The CDR3 bases are TGCGCCAGCACCCAACCAGCAGGACAGACCTCCTACAATGAGCAGTTCTTC. It specifies CASTQPAGQTSYNEQFF.

The V and J genes are TRBV19 and TRBJ1-4; TRBD1 matches at 7 bases. Germline CDR1 LNHDA, CDR2 SQIVND (reference sequence). The CDR3 is 16 residues long. Unmatched junction bases numbered 7, after V lost 3 bases and J lost 3 bases. CDR3 amino acids: CASSMAGTVPNEKLFF. The CDR3 nucleotides read TGTGCCAGTAGTATGGCCGGGACAGTACCTAATGAAAAACTGTTTTTT.

The rearrangement uses TRBV7-8 and TRBJ1-4, with D maybe TRBD1 (6 bases). Per germline, CDR1 SGHVS and CDR2 FQNEAQ. Between the trimmed V and J ends, which lost 1 base and 6 bases, there was a span of 15 bases. The CDR3 sequence is 16 residues long. The CDR3 sequence: CASSLVGGEGDEKLFF. The CDR3 nucleotides read TGTGCCAGCAGCTTAGTTGGGGGCGAAGGTGATGAAAAACTGTTTTTT.

V is TRBV7-2 and J is TRBJ1-2; 8 bases fit TRBD1. V lost 6 bases, J lost 0 bases, and 3 bases stayed unmatched. Germline values: CDR1 SGHTA, CDR2 FQGNSA. The CDR3 is made up of 14 amino acids. The CDR3, as DNA: TGTGCCAGCAGACGGACAGGGACTAACTATGGCTACACCTTC. Translated, it gives CASRRTGTNYGYTF.

The chain links TRBV9 to TRBJ2-5; possible D gene TRBD2, 8 bases. V was pared by 0 bases and J by 4 bases, with 16 bases between. CDR1 is SGDLS and CDR2 is YYNGEE in the germline V gene. The length of the CDR3 is 16 residues. CDR3 sequence: CASSVASGRQGETQYF. As DNA, the CDR3 is TGTGCCAGCAGCGTAGCCAGCGGGAGACAGGGAGAGACCCAGTACTTC.

This chain links TRBV6-2 or TRBV6-3 with TRBJ2-3; 9 bases align to TRBD2. This CDR3 region has 17 residues. Germline CDR1 is MNHEY and CDR2 is SVGEGT. V shed 2 bases and J 2 bases; nucleotides not matched to a gene: 8. The CDR3: CASSYRRTSASTDTQYF. The CDR3 DNA reads as TGTGCCAGCAGTTACAGACGGACTAGCGCGTCCACAGATACGCAGTATTTT.

In its sample, this clone was seen once. The chain has TRBV5-6 and TRBJ1-3, with TRBD1 matching 8 bases. The CDR3 is 15 amino acids. With V trimmed by 1 base and J by 10 bases, 10 bases remained unmatched. The germline V gene encodes CDR1 SGHDT and CDR2 YYEEEE. The CDR3 protein is CASSLPGTGVRTIYF. The DNA of the CDR3 is TGTGCCAGCAGCTTGCCCGGGACAGGCGTCAGGACCATATATTTT.

This rearrangement joins TRBV30 to TRBJ2-7; TRBD1 aligns across 8 bases. V gave up 3 bases and J gave up 9 bases; unmatched junction bases: 4. CDR3 size: 11 residues. Germline CDR1 is GTSNPN and CDR2 is SVGIG (reference sequence). CDR3 nucleotide sequence: TGTGCCTGGAGCGGGACAGGCAGGCAGTACTTC. This encodes CAWSGTGRQYF.

The chain joins TRBV7-2 to TRBJ2-1; D may be TRBD1 (5 bases). V shed 1 base and J shed 7 bases, with 8 bases lying between them. The CDR3 totals 13 residues. Per the germline V gene, CDR1 is SGHTA and CDR2 is FQGNSA. The CDR3 nucleotides are TGTGCCAGCAGCTTAGGTCGACAGAATGAGCAGTTCTTC. This sequence encodes CASSLGRQNEQFF.

The rearrangement joins TRBV6-1 to TRBJ1-4, with a tentative D call TRBD1 (5 bases). The CDR3 totals 18 residues. Germline V gene lookup returns CDR1 MNHNS and CDR2 SASEGT. Trimming shortened V by 1 base and J by 4 bases, and 19 bases separated the two germline ends. The chain's CDR3 is CASSEGRGIFRVNEKLFF. The CDR3 nucleotides read TGTGCCAGCAGTGAAGGACGAGGCATTTTCAGGGTTAATGAAAAACTGTTTTTT.

The V call is TRBV29-1, the J call TRBJ1-4, with D hard to call. The germline gives CDR1 SQVTM, CDR2 ANQGSEA. V was shortened by 2 bases and J by 3 bases, with 4 bases between the two germline ends. CDR3 size: 12 residues. The CDR3 nucleotides read TGCAGCGTTGAATCATCTAATGAAAAACTGTTTTTT. Translated, it gives CSVESSNEKLFF.